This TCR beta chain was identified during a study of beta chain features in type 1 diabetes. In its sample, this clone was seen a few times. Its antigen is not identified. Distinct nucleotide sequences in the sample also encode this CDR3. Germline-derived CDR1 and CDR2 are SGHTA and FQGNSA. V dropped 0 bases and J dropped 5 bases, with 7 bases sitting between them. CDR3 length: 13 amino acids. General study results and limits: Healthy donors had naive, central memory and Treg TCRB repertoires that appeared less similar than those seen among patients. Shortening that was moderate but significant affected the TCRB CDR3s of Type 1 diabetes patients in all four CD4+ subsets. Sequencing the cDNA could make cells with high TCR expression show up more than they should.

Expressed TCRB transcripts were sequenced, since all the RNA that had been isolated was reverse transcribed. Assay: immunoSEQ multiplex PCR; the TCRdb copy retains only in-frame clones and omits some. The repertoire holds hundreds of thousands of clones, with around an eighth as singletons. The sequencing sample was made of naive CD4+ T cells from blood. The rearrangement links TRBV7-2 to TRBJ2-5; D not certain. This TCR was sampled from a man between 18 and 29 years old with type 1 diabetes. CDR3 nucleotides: TGTGCCAGCAGCTTAGCAGCACGTGAGACCCAGTACTTC. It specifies CASSLAARETQYF.